The 17 T cell receptor beta chains in this list originate from one sample, sequenced in a study of T cell clonality in common variable immunodeficiency (dated by TCRdb to between 2015 and 2016). These receptors lack a known antigen. Preparation of the library involved the immunoSEQ multiplex PCR assay. Imported from immuneACCESS, the table was reduced by TCRdb to in-frame sequences with V and J called. These copies leave out some clones; in studies compared against another copy, an unresolved V gene accounts for under half, and the cause of the remainder is not known. This sample has 8,500 to 13,000 clones in the table, none counted a single time. The ten top clones hold approximately 5.7% of the sample. Paper-wide results and their limitations: CVID TCRbeta sequences were reported to have fewer deletions and N-nucleotide insertions and to lack highly modified clones with 13 or more V deletions.

The sample was peripheral blood mononuclear cells. These receptors were collected from a human donor with common variable immunodeficiency.

The sequenced CDR3 bases are TGTGCCAGTCTCCCCCGTTTGCTAAGCTCCTACAATGAG. Protein: CASLPRLLSSYNE. The entire CDR3 protein reads CASLPRLLSSYNEQFF. The chain joins TRBV19 to TRBJ2-1; D gene unclear. The read ends 3 residues before the CDR3 terminus; that terminus is restored from the germline J gene. The CDR3 runs 16 residues. Germline-derived CDR1 and CDR2 are LNHDA and SQIVND (reference sequence). V was clipped by 8 bases and J by 0 bases, with 17 bases between them.

A remark on this clone: The read is 3 residues too short to cover the CDR3 end, so that end is filled in from the germline J gene. The chain has TRBV18 and TRBJ2-7; perhaps TRBD2 as D (5 bases). There are 13 residues in the CDR3. Germline V lookup: CDR1 KGHSH, CDR2 LQKENI. V lost 3 bases, J lost 6 bases, and 12 bases lay in between. Partial CDR3 DNA: TGTGCCAGCTCACCGAGGGCAGCCTGCGAG. Translation: CASSPRAACE. The entire CDR3 protein is CASSPRAACEQYF. Filled out from reference TRBV18 and TRBJ2-7, the complete variable domain reads NAGVMQNPRHLVRRRGQEARLRCSPMKGHSHVYWYRQLPEEGLKFMVYLQKENIIDESGMPKERFSAEFPKEGPSILRIQQVVRGDSAAYFCASSPRAACEQYFGPGTRLTVT.

With regard to this clone: Read data end 3 residues before the CDR3 end; the end is taken from the germline J gene. The chain uses TRBV11-2 and TRBJ2-7, with D possibly being TRBD1 (6 bases). The CDR3 spans 15 residues. Trimming left V 5 bases short and J 1 base short, with 15 bases between. Germline CDR1 is SGHAT and CDR2 is FQNNGV. The CDR3 region is CASSQRQGFSYEQYF. Incomplete CDR3 DNA: TGTGCCAGCAGCCAGAGGCAGGGGTTTTCCTACGAG.

This clone has just a few counts. The CDR3 goes on 3 residues after the read ends, and that part is filled in from the germline J gene. The chain recombines TRBV19 with TRBJ2-3; 12 positions match TRBD2. V trimming: 6 bases; J trimming: 6 bases; junction bases outside the gene matches: 7. CDR1 and CDR2 from the germline V gene are LNHDA and SQIVND (reference sequence). The CDR3 runs 15 residues. The DNA read from the CDR3 is TGTGCCAGTAGGCGACTAGCGGGAGCGGGGGATACG. This gives the protein CASRRLAGAGDT. The entire CDR3 reads CASRRLAGAGDTQYF.

Only a few counts were recorded for this clone. The read terminates 3 residues before the CDR3 end, so the remaining end is supplied by the germline J gene. V and J are TRBV7-2 and TRBJ2-5, with 7 bases lining up with TRBD2. V gave up 5 bases and J gave up 6 bases; unmatched junction bases: 6. Germline loops: CDR1 SGHTA, CDR2 FQGNSA. This CDR3 spans 13 amino acids. The part of the CDR3 DNA that was read is TGTGCCAGCAGCCGACCGGGACTAAAGACC. It is translated as CASSRPGLKT. The whole CDR3 reads CASSRPGLKTQYF.

This clone was counted only a few times. The read terminates 3 residues before the CDR3 end, so the remaining end is supplied by the germline J gene. The chain uses TRBV6-2 or TRBV6-3 and TRBJ2-5; 7 bases map to TRBD1. The CDR3 is 13 residues long. J was trimmed by 3 bases and V by 6 bases; bases with no gene match: 4. Germline loops: CDR1 MNHEY, CDR2 SVGEGT. The part of the CDR3 DNA that was read is TGTGCCAGCAGGCCAACAGGGGAAGAGACC. Translating gives CASRPTGEET. The entire CDR3 reads CASRPTGEETQYF.

This clone came up a few times. The observed sequence ends 3 residues before the CDR3 terminus, with the missing tail filled in from the germline J gene. The V call is TRBV20-1, the J call TRBJ2-7; weak D call: TRBD1 (6 bases). The CDR3 runs to 15 residues. The germline gives CDR1 DFQATT, CDR2 SNEGSKA (reference sequence). Between the trimmed V and J ends, which lost 6 bases and 2 bases, there was a span of 20 bases. The CDR3 protein is CSAPSPGHGPYEQYF. The sequenced CDR3 bases are TGCAGTGCCCCATCCCCGGGACACGGACCCTACGAG.

This clone is categorized as medium-sized. The read ends 3 residues before the CDR3 terminus; that terminus is restored from the germline J gene. The rearrangement uses TRBV18 and TRBJ2-5; a weak D match, TRBD1 (6 bases). Germline loops: CDR1 KGHSH, CDR2 LQKENI. This CDR3 region has 15 residues. V lost 6 bases and J 1 base, leaving 15 bases between the germline ends. The part of the CDR3 DNA that was read is TGTGCCAGCTCGCACAGCCAGGGGACCCAAGAGACC. Protein product: CASSHSQGTQET. The complete CDR3 sequence is CASSHSQGTQETQYF.

In its sample, this clone was seen a few times. The missing CDR3 end, 3 residues past where the read stops, is filled in from the germline J gene. The chain couples TRBV19 to TRBJ1-2; maybe TRBD1 (5 bases). Per germline, CDR1 LNHDA and CDR2 SQIVND (reference sequence). Trimming left V 4 bases short and J 4 bases short, with 16 bases between. The CDR3 has 15 amino acids. The covered CDR3 bases are TGTGCCAGTAGTAACTCTGCGGGGGGAGGCTATGGC. Protein sequence: CASSNSAGGGYG. The entire CDR3 protein is CASSNSAGGGYGYTF.

This clone was counted a few times. The CDR3 goes on 3 residues after the read ends, and that part is filled in from the germline J gene. The V call is TRBV6-2 or TRBV6-3, the J call TRBJ1-5; D is ambiguous. The CDR3 contains 12 residues. CDR1 MNHEY and CDR2 SVGEGT come from the germline V gene. Trimming removed 5 bases from V and 9 bases from J, with 11 bases in between. CDR3 sequence reads: CASSPPLRPQHF. The part of the CDR3 DNA that was read is TGTGCCAGCAGTCCCCCTCTCAGGCCC.

As for this clone: The CDR3 end lies 3 residues beyond the end of the read and is filled in from the germline J gene. The V gene is TRBV19, the J gene TRBJ2-7; TRBD2 aligns across 7 bases. This CDR3 region has 14 residues. Germline V CDR1 and CDR2: LNHDA, SQIVND (reference sequence). With V trimmed by 8 bases and J by 2 bases, 9 bases remained unmatched. CDR3 amino acids: CASANTGGTYEQYF. The CDR3 bases that were read are TGTGCCAGTGCGAACACCGGGGGGACCTACGAG.

A note on this clone: Read data end 3 residues before the CDR3 end; the end is taken from the germline J gene. The chain combines TRBV7-2 with TRBJ2-3, with D perhaps TRBD1 (6 bases). The CDR3 has 14 amino acids. Looked up from germline, CDR1 is SGHTA and CDR2 is FQGNSA. V dropped 6 bases and J dropped 5 bases, with 15 bases sitting between them. Incomplete CDR3 DNA: TGTGCCAGCAGTCCCCCGGGGACAAGAGATACG. Protein sequence: CASSPPGTRDT. The whole CDR3 is CASSPPGTRDTQYF.

As for this clone: The read halts 3 residues ahead of the CDR3 end, with the missing end drawn from the germline J gene. This chain uses TRBV7-9 with TRBJ2-7, with TRBD1 identical over 7 bases. Looked up from germline, CDR1 is SEHNR and CDR2 is FQNEAQ (reference sequence). V gave up 1 base and J gave up 5 bases; unmatched junction bases: 5. This CDR3 is built from 14 residues. CDR3: CASSLGQGVNEQYF. CDR3 DNA, as far as it was read: TGTGCCAGCAGCTTAGGGCAGGGGGTCAACGAG.

Turning to this clone: Coverage ceases 3 residues before the CDR3 finishes, and the germline J gene fills in the end. This chain links TRBV20-1 with TRBJ1-1, with 8 bases matching TRBD1. The CDR3 runs to 13 residues. Germline trimming cut 4 bases from V and 1 base from J; bases unmatched to any gene: 2. Germline CDR1 and CDR2: DFQATT and SNEGSKA (reference sequence). The sequenced part of the CDR3 DNA is TGCAGTGCTACAGGGGGCAGGAACACTGAA. Translation gives CSATGGRNTE. The complete CDR3 sequence is CSATGGRNTEAFF.

As regards this clone: Sequencing ends 3 residues short of the CDR3 end; the germline J gene provides the rest. The chain uses TRBV5-1 and TRBJ2-1; D is unclear. Germline V lookup: CDR1 SGHRS, CDR2 YFSETQ. Trimming stripped 0 bases from V and 0 bases from J, with 10 bases between. CDR3 length: 16 residues. CDR3 loop: CASSLVQASSYNEQFF. CDR3 DNA, as far as it was read: TGCGCCAGCAGCTTGGTTCAAGCGTCCTCCTACAATGAG.

As concerns this clone: The CDR3 end lies 3 residues beyond the end of the read and is filled in from the germline J gene. The chain uses TRBV6-1 and TRBJ1-2; 8 bases are shared with TRBD1. From germline, CDR1 is MNHNS and CDR2 SASEGT. J lost 3 bases, V lost 4 bases, and 4 bases had no gene match. The CDR3 consists of 14 residues. CDR3 bases read: TGTGCCAGCAGTGGAGGGACAGGCTACTATGGC. Amino acid sequence: CASSGGTGYYG. From start to end, the CDR3 is CASSGGTGYYGYTF.

This clone has only a few counts. Sequencing ends 3 residues short of the CDR3 end; the germline J gene provides the rest. The V gene is TRBV6-1, the J gene TRBJ1-6, with D possibly TRBD1 on 6 matching bases. The CDR3 contains 16 residues. CDR1 and CDR2 from the germline V gene are MNHNS and SASEGT. V lost 4 bases and J lost 8, with 18 bases in between. The CDR3 sequence: CASSAGQFRIHSPLHF. CDR3 DNA (partial): TGTGCCAGCAGTGCCGGACAGTTTAGAATCCATTCACCC.